What follows describes a single TCR beta chain. Trimming cost V 2 bases and J 8 bases, with 9 bases left between them. CDR3 length equals 12 residues. Seattle's enrolled individuals joined amid active infection and were then monitored longitudinally. This record comes from a study of blood T cell repertoires in COVID-19. Study in general: Collection of acute and convalescent COVID-19 samples took place in the United States, Italy and Spain. From T cells, B-cell-depleted T cells, or PBMCs came the material, which was cDNA or gDNA.

Authors' data handling: Quantification of nucleated cells was approximated via reference gene primer amplification. The data were produced by immunoSEQ multiplex PCR, yet TCRdb's version contains in-frame clones alone and is incomplete. D and trimming were read from the DNA, whereas the V and J calls and clone size are those reported in that table. The sample includes 200,000 to 250,000 clones, 83% of them seen just once. This clonotype was obtained from a woman aged 25 to 39 with COVID-19, enrolled during active disease. This rearrangement joins TRBV12-3 or TRBV12-4 to TRBJ2-5; D is possibly TRBD2 (5 bases). The sequenced sample consisted of peripheral blood. The chain's CDR3 is CASSLSGATQYF. DNA for the CDR3: TGTGCCAGCAGTTTAAGCGGAGCTACCCAGTACTTC.